This entry lists 29 T cell receptor beta chains sequenced from one sample in a study of long-term antiretroviral therapy in people with HIV. The libraries were made with immunoSEQ v3.0 at survey level. TCRdb keeps only in-frame clones here, not all; method: immunoSEQ multiplex PCR. The sample gives approximately 36,000 clones, over 75% of which show up once; approximately 6.5% is in the top ten. The input for sequencing was unsorted PBMCs, taken 0.6 years after starting antiretroviral therapy. These receptors were taken from a man younger than 35 with HIV.

The chain joins TRBV5-6 to TRBJ1-2, with TRBD1 matching over 7 bases. The J segment lost 4 bases and the V segment lost 0 bases, leaving 3 bases of the junction unmatched. Germline V gives CDR1 SGHDT, CDR2 YYEEEE. The CDR3 covers 14 residues. CDR3 sequence: CASSLGQGGYGYTF. The CDR3 bases are TGTGCCAGCAGCTTGGGTCAGGGGGGCTATGGCTACACCTTC.

This sequence joins TRBV7-2 and TRBJ1-1; TRBD1 matches 7 bases. The CDR3 runs 14 residues. Germline CDR1 SGHTA, CDR2 FQGNSA. J gave up 4 bases and V 8 bases, and 10 bases lay outside the gene matches. This CDR3 reads CASRQTGYGTEAFF. The CDR3 DNA reads TGTGCCAGCCGACAGACAGGGTACGGCACTGAAGCTTTCTTT.

This clone was counted a single time. The gene calls are TRBV10-3 and TRBJ2-3; 9 nucleotides align to TRBD1. CDR3 size: 14 residues. V lost 0 bases and J lost 5; bases outside the gene matches: 0. Per germline, CDR1 ENHRY and CDR2 SYGVKD. The DNA of the CDR3 is TGTGCCATCAGTGAGTCGACAGGGGGAGATACGCAGTATTTT. It specifies CAISESTGGDTQYF.

This clone was found once. The chain links TRBV27 to TRBJ1-5, with a possible D match to TRBD1 (6 bases). Germline V CDR1 and CDR2: MNHEY, SMNVEV (reference sequence). V was cut by 6 bases and J by 7 bases, with 13 bases left in between. The CDR3 contains 13 residues. This CDR3 reads CASSTQGGQPQHF. As DNA, the CDR3 is TGTGCCAGCAGCACACAGGGTGGGCAGCCCCAGCATTTT.

V is TRBV9 and J is TRBJ2-1; TRBD2 matches at 11 bases. In germline, CDR1 is SGDLS, CDR2 YYNGEE. With V trimmed by 4 bases and J by 3 bases, 15 bases remained unmatched. The CDR3 has 19 residues. The CDR3 bases are TGTGCCAGCAGCCCAGGAGGGCTAGCGGGAGGTTCGGACTACAATGAGCAGTTCTTC. This encodes CASSPGGLAGGSDYNEQFF.

The chain links TRBV5-6 to TRBJ2-7, with TRBD1 matching 11 bases. Germline V gene lookup returns CDR1 SGHDT and CDR2 YYEEEE. The CDR3 consists of 12 residues. Germline trimming cut 7 bases from V and 4 bases from J; bases unmatched to any gene: 1. CDR3 amino acids: CASGQGAYEQYF. DNA for the CDR3: TGTGCCAGCGGACAGGGGGCTTACGAGCAGTACTTC.

This chain links TRBV19 with TRBJ1-2; D is unresolved. Trimming took 3 bases from V and 4 from J, leaving 15 bases between them. The germline gives CDR1 LNHDA, CDR2 SQIVND (reference sequence). The CDR3 loop spans 15 amino acids. The CDR3 region is CASSMVATASYGYTF. For the CDR3, the DNA is TGTGCCAGTAGTATGGTTGCCACAGCTTCCTATGGCTACACCTTC.

This chain uses TRBV11-2 with TRBJ1-3; 7 bases agree with TRBD1. The CDR3 consists of 19 residues. With 1 base clipped from V and 0 bases from J, the junction kept 12 bases outside the gene matches. The germline V gene encodes CDR1 SGHAT and CDR2 FQNNGV. CDR3 protein: CASSLGQGTVQPSGNTIYF. Written as DNA, the CDR3 is TGTGCCAGCAGCTTAGGGCAAGGGACAGTGCAGCCCTCTGGAAACACCATATATTTT.

This chain links TRBV7-2 with TRBJ1-3, with D maybe TRBD1 (6 bases). The germline gives CDR1 SGHTA, CDR2 FQGNSA. The CDR3 length is 14 residues. Trimming stripped 6 bases from V and 3 bases from J, with 12 bases between. CDR3 residues: CASRRGVNGNTIYF. The CDR3 region has the DNA TGTGCCAGCAGGAGGGGGGTGAATGGAAACACCATATATTTT.

The rearrangement uses TRBV5-1 and TRBJ2-3, with D unresolved. Germline loops: CDR1 SGHRS, CDR2 YFSETQ. The CDR3 loop spans 13 amino acids. V lost 4 bases to trimming and J lost 0 bases, with 6 bases between them. As DNA, the CDR3 is TGCGCCAGCAGCCGCGAAAGCACAGATACGCAGTATTTT. Translated: CASSRESTDTQYF.

The rearrangement uses TRBV6-5 and TRBJ2-7, with D possibly matching TRBD1 (6 bases). Germline CDR1 MNHEY, CDR2 SVGAGI. CDR3 size: 13 residues. V lost 0 bases and J lost 4, with 7 bases in between. The DNA for the CDR3 is TGTGCCAGCAGTTACTCGACAGGATACGAGCAGTACTTC. Amino acid sequence: CASSYSTGYEQYF.

The chain links TRBV6-5 to TRBJ2-7; D ambiguous. Germline V lookup: CDR1 MNHEY, CDR2 SVGAGI. V was shortened by 4 bases and J by 7 bases, with 14 bases between the two germline ends. The CDR3 covers 13 residues. The CDR3 DNA is TGTGCCAGCAGTTTCACCAGTGCTGGGGAGCAGTACTTC. This translates into CASSFTSAGEQYF.

This clone was observed a few times. The gene calls are TRBV7-3 and TRBJ2-1; no reliable D call. CDR1 SGHTA and CDR2 FQGTGA come from the germline V gene. The V end was cut by 1 base, the J end by 0 bases, with 16 bases between. There are 18 residues in the CDR3. CDR3 protein: CASSLNPPTPGSYNEQFF. CDR3 sequence (DNA): TGTGCCAGCAGCTTAAACCCTCCCACCCCGGGCTCCTACAATGAGCAGTTCTTC.

This clone was seen only a few times. The chain couples TRBV4-2 to TRBJ2-3; 7 bases match TRBD1. The CDR3 contains 15 residues. Germline assignment: CDR1 LGHNA and CDR2 YNFKEQ. Trimming removed 1 base from V and 6 bases from J; junction bases left unmatched: 7. In DNA, the CDR3 is TGTGCCAGCAGCCAAGGGCTAGGGGACAGCGATACGCAGTATTTT. Protein sequence: CASSQGLGDSDTQYF.

The chain has TRBV9 and TRBJ1-2, with TRBD1 matching over 10 bases. The germline V gene encodes CDR1 SGDLS and CDR2 YYNGEE. V dropped 3 bases and J dropped 4; count of bases not matched to a gene: 3. The CDR3 covers 14 residues. CDR3 bases: TGTGCCAGCAGCGCGACAGGGGGCGGCTATGGCTACACCTTC. Amino acid sequence: CASSATGGGYGYTF. The full variable domain, its missing parts supplied by reference TRBV9 and TRBJ1-2, is DSGVTQTPKHLITATGQRVTLRCSPRSGDLSVYWYQQSLDQGLQFLIQYYNGEERAKGNILERFSAQQFPDLHSELNLSSLELGDSALYFCASSATGGGYGYTFGSGTRLTVV.

The rearrangement uses TRBV2 and TRBJ2-2, with 11 bases identical to TRBD2. Unmatched junction bases numbered 16, after V lost 6 bases and J lost 4 bases. CDR1 is SNHLY, CDR2 FYNNEI, per germline. This CDR3 comprises 19 residues. The CDR3 coding sequence is TGTGCCAGCAGGGCCCCTCCGGGACTAGCGGACGAGGGCACCGGGGAGCTGTTTTTT. This encodes CASRAPPGLADEGTGELFF.

The chain couples TRBV28 to TRBJ1-5; D remains ambiguous. Germline loops: CDR1 MDHEN, CDR2 SYDVKM. The CDR3 runs 11 residues. Trimming left V 3 bases short and J 6 bases short, with 3 bases between. Here the CDR3 DNA reads TGTGCCAGCAGTTTGGGTCAGCCCCAGCATTTT. This gives the protein CASSLGQPQHF.

Only a few counts were recorded for this clone. The gene calls are TRBV29-1 and TRBJ2-2; D may match TRBD1 or TRBD2 (8 bases each). CDR3 length: 15 amino acids. Trimming took off 4 bases at V and 6 bases at J, with 18 bases between the two ends. Germline V lookup: CDR1 SQVTM, CDR2 ANQGSEA. Here the CDR3 DNA reads TGCAGCGTTGGAAGGACAGGGACTAGGTCCGGGGAGCTGTTTTTT. Translated, it gives CSVGRTGTRSGELFF.

This chain joins TRBV25-1 and TRBJ1-5; perhaps TRBD1 as D (5 bases). Germline V gives CDR1 MGHDK, CDR2 SYGVNS. The V end lost 4 bases, the J end lost 4 bases, and 11 bases lay between the germline ends. The CDR3 is 14 amino acids. The CDR3 DNA sequence: TGTGCCAGCAGTGGTACAGGCAATAATCAGCCCCAGCATTTT. As protein: CASSGTGNNQPQHF.

The rearrangement links TRBV10-3 to TRBJ2-3; 8 nucleotides align to TRBD1. Looked up from germline, CDR1 is ENHRY and CDR2 is SYGVKD. Trimming removed 7 bases from V and 2 bases from J; junction bases left unmatched: 2. CDR3 length: 13 residues. As DNA, the CDR3 is TGTGCCATCATGACAGGGGCCACAGATACGCAGTATTTT. Translation gives CAIMTGATDTQYF.

The sample holds one count of this clone. This chain uses TRBV28 with TRBJ2-3, with D perhaps TRBD2 (6 bases). CDR3 length: 15 amino acids. V was pared by 2 bases and J by 2 bases, with 11 bases between. The V gene's germline CDR1 is MDHEN and CDR2 SYDVKM. The CDR3 region is CASSLRGLVTDTQYF. DNA of the CDR3: TGTGCCAGCAGTTTACGGGGACTCGTCACAGATACGCAGTATTTT.

With respect to this clone: Other DNA sequences in the sample encode the same CDR3. The chain joins TRBV4-3 to TRBJ1-2; tentatively, D is TRBD1 (6 bases). This CDR3 region has 14 residues. CDR1 is LGHNA, CDR2 YSLEER, per germline. V was pared by 3 bases and J by 4 bases, with 12 bases between. CDR3 loop: CASSQSQGGYGYTF. CDR3 nucleotide sequence: TGCGCCAGCAGCCAGTCACAGGGAGGCTATGGCTACACCTTC.

CDR3 region: CASSPDGAAHYGYTF. DNA of the CDR3: TGTGCCAGCAGCCCCGATGGGGCAGCTCACTATGGCTACACCTTC. This chain joins TRBV7-3 and TRBJ1-2; weak D call: TRBD1 (5 bases). CDR1 is SGHTA, CDR2 FQGTGA, per germline. The CDR3 runs to 15 residues. Trimming took off 5 bases at V and 3 bases at J, with 16 bases between the two ends.

The rearrangement uses TRBV11-3 and TRBJ2-1; 11 bases align to TRBD1. Unmatched junction bases numbered 2, after V lost 1 base and J lost 6 bases. Looked up from germline, CDR1 is SGHNT and CDR2 is YENEEA. This CDR3 has 15 residues. CDR3 sequence: CASSLGGTGGNEQFF. The DNA for the CDR3 is TGTGCCAGCAGCTTAGGTGGGACAGGGGGCAATGAGCAGTTCTTC.

The chain recombines TRBV9 with TRBJ2-6; no definite D call. V was pared by 3 bases and J by 0 bases, with 10 bases between. This CDR3 is built from 16 residues. CDR1 and CDR2 from the germline V gene are SGDLS and YYNGEE. The CDR3 DNA is TGTGCCAGCAGCGCGCGTCTTCACTCTGGGGCCAACGTCCTGACTTTC. This gives the protein CASSARLHSGANVLTF.

The rearrangement uses TRBV28 and TRBJ2-1; 7 nucleotides align to TRBD2. This CDR3 is built from 12 residues. Losses at the gene ends were 2 bases for V and 15 bases for J; bases not matched to a gene: 7. Germline V gene sequence: CDR1 MDHEN, CDR2 SYDVKM. CDR3 DNA: TGTGCCAGCAGTTTAGGTCTGGGGGGGTCGTTCTTC. Residues: CASSLGLGGSFF. Together with reference TRBV28 and TRBJ2-1, the CDR3 gives the full variable domain: DVKVTQSSRYLVKRTGEKVFLECVQDMDHENMFWYRQDPGLGLRLIYFSYDVKMKEKGDIPEGYSVSREKKERFSLILESASTNQTSMYLCASSLGLGGSFFGPGTRLTVL.

The rearrangement uses TRBV5-1 and TRBJ2-3, with 8 bases matching TRBD1. Germline lookup yields CDR1 SGHRS and CDR2 YFSETQ. The junction had 5 bases not matched to a gene; V was cut back by 3 bases and J by 2 bases. This CDR3 has 15 residues. CDR3 coding DNA: TGCGCCAGCAGCTCCGGACAGGGACCCACAGATACGCAGTATTTT. Protein sequence: CASSSGQGPTDTQYF.

The chain recombines TRBV5-4 with TRBJ2-5; unclear D gene. The CDR3 sequence is 13 residues long. Germline V gene lookup returns CDR1 SGHNT and CDR2 YYREEE (reference sequence). The V end lost 0 bases, the J end lost 2 bases, and 5 bases lay between the germline ends. Here the CDR3 reads CASSLAVQETQYF. DNA for the CDR3: TGTGCCAGCAGCTTGGCAGTACAAGAGACCCAGTACTTC.

Here the CDR3 DNA reads TGTGCCAGCAGTGGGGGAGGGAATCAGCCCCAGCATTTT. Amino acids: CASSGGGNQPQHF. The chain uses TRBV6-1 and TRBJ1-5; D unclear. This CDR3 comprises 13 residues. Trimming took off 4 bases at V and 4 bases at J, with 8 bases between the two ends. The germline gives CDR1 MNHNS, CDR2 SASEGT.